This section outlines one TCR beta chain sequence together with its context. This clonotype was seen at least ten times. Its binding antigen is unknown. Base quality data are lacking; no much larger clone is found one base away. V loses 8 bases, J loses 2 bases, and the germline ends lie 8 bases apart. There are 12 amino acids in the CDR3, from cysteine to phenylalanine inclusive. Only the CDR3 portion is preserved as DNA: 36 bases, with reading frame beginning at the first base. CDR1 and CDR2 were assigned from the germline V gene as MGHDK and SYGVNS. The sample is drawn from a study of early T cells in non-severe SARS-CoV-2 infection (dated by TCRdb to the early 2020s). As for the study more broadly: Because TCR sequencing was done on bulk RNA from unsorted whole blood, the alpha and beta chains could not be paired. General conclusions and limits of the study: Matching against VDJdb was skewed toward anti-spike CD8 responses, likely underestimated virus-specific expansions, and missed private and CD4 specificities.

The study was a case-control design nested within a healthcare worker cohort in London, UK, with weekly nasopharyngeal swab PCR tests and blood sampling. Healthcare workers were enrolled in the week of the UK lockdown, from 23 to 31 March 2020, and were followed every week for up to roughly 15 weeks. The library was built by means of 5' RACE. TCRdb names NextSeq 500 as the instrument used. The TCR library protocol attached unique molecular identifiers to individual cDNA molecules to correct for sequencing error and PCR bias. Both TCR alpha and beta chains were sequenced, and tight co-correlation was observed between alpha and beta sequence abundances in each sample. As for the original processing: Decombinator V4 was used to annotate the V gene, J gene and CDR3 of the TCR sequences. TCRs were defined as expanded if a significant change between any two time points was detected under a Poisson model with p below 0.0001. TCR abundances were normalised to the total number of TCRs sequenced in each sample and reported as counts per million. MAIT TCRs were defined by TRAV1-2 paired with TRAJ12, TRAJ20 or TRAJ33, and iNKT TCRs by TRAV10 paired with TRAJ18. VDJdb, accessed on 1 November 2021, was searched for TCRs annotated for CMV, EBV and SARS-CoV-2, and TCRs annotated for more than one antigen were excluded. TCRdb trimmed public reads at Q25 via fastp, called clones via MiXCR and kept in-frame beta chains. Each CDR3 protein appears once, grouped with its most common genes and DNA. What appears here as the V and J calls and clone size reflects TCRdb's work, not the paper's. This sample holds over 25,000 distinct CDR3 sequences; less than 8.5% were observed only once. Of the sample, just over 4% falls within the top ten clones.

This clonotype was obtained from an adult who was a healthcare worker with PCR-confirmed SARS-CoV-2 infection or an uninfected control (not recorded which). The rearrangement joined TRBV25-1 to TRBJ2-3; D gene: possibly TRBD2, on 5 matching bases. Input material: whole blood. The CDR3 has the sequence CASGSSTDTQYF. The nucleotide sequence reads TGTGCCAGCGGGAGTTCCACAGATACGCAGTATTTT.